Below are 24 T cell receptor beta chains sequenced from a single sample in a study of beta chain features in type 1 diabetes. Expressed TCRB transcripts were sequenced after all isolated RNA was converted to cDNA. The method was immunoSEQ multiplex PCR; TCRdb's version includes in-frame clones alone and lacks a portion of them. The repertoire includes 20,000 to 25,000 clones, under 70% of them detected once, and roughly 1.1% sits in the top ten. The antigens of these receptors remain unknown. Study results and limitations: People with Type 1 diabetes carried modestly yet significantly shorter TCRB CDR3s in all four CD4+ subsets.

Sequenced: stem cell memory CD4+ T cells from blood. These TCRs come from a woman aged 40 to 55 with type 1 diabetes.

The chain is built from TRBV28 and TRBJ1-1, with no clear D. The germline V gene encodes CDR1 MDHEN and CDR2 SYDVKM. V was shortened by 3 bases and J by 1 base, with 9 bases between the two germline ends. This CDR3 is 14 amino acids long. This chain's CDR3 is CASSFLPQNTEAFF. The CDR3 DNA sequence: TGTGCCAGCAGTTTTCTACCCCAGAACACTGAAGCTTTCTTT.

The genes are TRBV7-9 and TRBJ1-2; tentative D call: TRBD1 (5 bases). The CDR3 runs to 14 residues. Germline lookup yields CDR1 SEHNR and CDR2 FQNEAQ (reference sequence). Trimming stripped 3 bases from V and 7 bases from J, with 15 bases between. The CDR3 sequence: CASSFNQGSSGYTF. CDR3 nucleotides: TGTGCCAGCAGCTTCAATCAGGGAAGCTCTGGCTACACCTTC. Full variable domain (outside the CDR3, taken from reference TRBV7-9 and TRBJ1-2): DTGVSQNPRHKITKRGQNVTFRCDPISEHNRLYWYRQTLGQGPEFLTYFQNEAQLEKSRLLSDRFSAERPKGSFSTLEIQRTEQGDSAMYLCASSFNQGSSGYTFGSGTRLTVV.

The chain links TRBV7-2 to TRBJ2-5; 7 nucleotides line up with TRBD1. Looked up from germline, CDR1 is SGHTA and CDR2 is FQGNSA. Unmatched junction bases numbered 2, after V lost 5 bases and J lost 2 bases. CDR3 size: 13 residues. The CDR3 sequence: CASSRGQQETQYF. CDR3 coding DNA: TGTGCCAGCAGCCGGGGACAGCAAGAGACCCAGTACTTC.

The chain carries TRBV4-2 and TRBJ2-3; weak D call: TRBD2 (6 bases). CDR3 length: 16 residues. Germline lookup yields CDR1 LGHNA and CDR2 YNFKEQ. With 3 bases removed from V and 2 bases from J, the gap between germline ends came to 15 bases. CDR3 loop: CASSQTGDGLTDTQYF. CDR3 coding DNA: TGTGCCAGCAGCCAGACGGGGGACGGACTCACAGATACGCAGTATTTT.

This sequence joins TRBV4-3 and TRBJ2-1, with 11 nucleotides matching TRBD2. Per germline, CDR1 LGHNA and CDR2 YSLEER. CDR3 length equals 15 residues. J was trimmed by 4 bases and V by 2 bases; bases with no gene match: 1. CDR3 sequence reads: CASSQIAGGYNEQFF. As DNA, the CDR3 is TGCGCCAGCAGCCAAATAGCGGGGGGGTACAATGAGCAGTTCTTC.

This clone was observed a handful of times. This sequence joins TRBV28 and TRBJ1-5, with a weak D call TRBD1 (5 bases). V was clipped by 4 bases and J by 2 bases, with 18 bases between them. Germline assignment: CDR1 MDHEN and CDR2 SYDVKM. This CDR3 is built from 17 residues. CDR3 in amino acids: CASSSRGGGRGNQPQHF. CDR3 in DNA: TGTGCCAGCAGTTCTCGGGGCGGGGGGAGAGGCAATCAGCCCCAGCATTTT.

The gene calls are TRBV28 and TRBJ2-3; tentative D call: TRBD2 (5 bases). The germline V and J ends were trimmed by 9 bases and 1 base, with 14 bases remaining between them. This CDR3 has 14 residues. The germline V gene has CDR1 MDHEN and CDR2 SYDVKM. CDR3 loop: CASQSGIRTDTQYF. CDR3 sequence (DNA): TGTGCCAGTCAGTCGGGGATTCGCACAGATACGCAGTATTTT.

The genes are TRBV19 and TRBJ1-1; no definite D call. The CDR3 contains 13 residues. The ends were cut back, 7 bases at V and 2 bases at J, with 11 bases in the middle. CDR1 LNHDA and CDR2 SQIVND come from the germline V gene (reference sequence). The CDR3 region is CASTLRGNTEAFF. The CDR3, as DNA: TGTGCCAGTACCCTCCGAGGAAACACTGAAGCTTTCTTT.

V usage is TRBV18 and J usage is TRBJ2-5; 11 nucleotides align to TRBD1. Germline loops: CDR1 KGHSH, CDR2 LQKENI. The CDR3 loop spans 14 amino acids. V trimming: 2 bases; J trimming: 8 bases; junction bases outside the gene matches: 4. Here the CDR3 reads CASSPGTGGQTQYF. The CDR3 DNA follows: TGTGCCAGCTCACCAGGGACAGGGGGACAAACCCAGTACTTC.

The J gene is TRBJ2-7, the V gene TRBV2; D call uncertain. The CDR3 contains 15 residues. Germline CDR1 and CDR2: SNHLY and FYNNEI. V lost 1 base and J 0 bases, leaving 10 bases between the germline ends. The CDR3 DNA sequence: TGTGCCAGCAGTGAAGGCAGGCCGAGCTCCTACGAGCAGTACTTC. Protein sequence: CASSEGRPSSYEQYF.

The rearrangement joins TRBV5-1 to TRBJ2-2; possible D gene TRBD1, 5 bases. This CDR3 spans 15 amino acids. V was trimmed by 3 bases and J by 3 bases, leaving 12 bases between them. The germline CDR1 and CDR2 sequences are SGHRS and YFSETQ. The CDR3 is CASSYRPEDTGELFF. The CDR3 DNA is TGCGCCAGCAGCTACAGGCCCGAGGACACCGGGGAGCTGTTTTTT. The full variable domain, with the rest looked up from reference TRBV5-1 and TRBJ2-2, is KAGVTQTPRYLIKTRGQQVTLSCSPISGHRSVSWYQQTPGQGLQFLFEYFSETQRNKGNFPGRFSGRQFSNSRSEMNVSTLELGDSALYLCASSYRPEDTGELFFGEGSRLTVL.

The chain carries TRBV6-6 and TRBJ1-1, with TRBD1 matching 7 bases. Per germline, CDR1 MNHNY and CDR2 SVGAGI (reference sequence). V trimming: 3 bases; J trimming: 10 bases; junction bases outside the gene matches: 11. The CDR3 spans 14 residues. The chain's CDR3 is CASSYALQGSVAFF. CDR3 nucleotides: TGTGCCAGCAGTTATGCCCTACAGGGGTCCGTAGCTTTCTTT.

The chain carries TRBV9 and TRBJ2-7, with 7 bases aligning to TRBD2. V trimming: 0 bases; J trimming: 3 bases; junction bases outside the gene matches: 9. Germline V lookup: CDR1 SGDLS, CDR2 YYNGEE. There are 16 residues in the CDR3. CDR3 loop: CASSVVGSGAVYEQYF. CDR3 coding DNA: TGTGCCAGCAGCGTAGTTGGGAGCGGGGCTGTCTACGAGCAGTACTTC.

The V gene is TRBV5-1, the J gene TRBJ1-1, with a weak D call TRBD1 (5 bases). V was cut by 4 bases and J by 5 bases, with 21 bases left in between. CDR3 length: 16 amino acids. Germline V gives CDR1 SGHRS, CDR2 YFSETQ. As DNA, the CDR3 is TGCGCCAGCAGCCCCACCGGCGGAGGGACGAGGACTGAAGCTTTCTTT. This gives the protein CASSPTGGGTRTEAFF.

This chain joins TRBV6-6 and TRBJ2-5, with D unclear. Germline CDR1 and CDR2: MNHNY and SVGAGI (reference sequence). The CDR3 covers 14 residues. V gave up 6 bases and J gave up 0 bases, with 11 bases separating them. The CDR3 sequence: CASRARRDQETQYF. In DNA form, the CDR3 reads TGTGCCAGCAGGGCGAGACGGGACCAAGAGACCCAGTACTTC.

V is TRBV6-5 and J is TRBJ1-1; 7 bases match TRBD1. J was trimmed by 7 bases and V by 6 bases; bases with no gene match: 2. The germline V gene has CDR1 MNHEY and CDR2 SVGAGI. The CDR3 sequence is 11 residues long. The CDR3 loop reads CASRRTGEAFF. The CDR3 coding sequence is TGTGCCAGCAGGAGGACAGGTGAAGCTTTCTTT.

The chain recombines TRBV7-3 with TRBJ1-6, with 8 bases identical to TRBD1. The CDR3 length is 14 residues. J lost 8 bases, V lost 4 bases, and 4 bases had no gene match. Germline lookup yields CDR1 SGHTA and CDR2 FQGTGA. The CDR3 DNA is TGTGCCAGCAGCTCCCAGGGGGCAGATTCACCCCTCCACTTT. It is translated as CASSSQGADSPLHF.

The V gene is TRBV9, the J gene TRBJ1-2; D is perhaps TRBD1 (5 bases). The CDR3 is made up of 15 amino acids. V was clipped by 0 bases and J by 4 bases, with 13 bases between them. Germline CDR1 is SGDLS and CDR2 is YYNGEE. CDR3 sequence: CASSVGGTSIYGYTF. CDR3 nucleotides: TGTGCCAGCAGCGTAGGTGGGACTTCTATCTATGGCTACACCTTC. Complete variable domain (other parts from reference TRBV9 and TRBJ1-2): DSGVTQTPKHLITATGQRVTLRCSPRSGDLSVYWYQQSLDQGLQFLIQYYNGEERAKGNILERFSAQQFPDLHSELNLSSLELGDSALYFCASSVGGTSIYGYTFGSGTRLTVV.

V gene TRBV19 combines with J gene TRBJ2-3; the match to TRBD2 covers 7 bases. Trimming cost V 5 bases and J 0 bases; bases outside gene matches: 2. This CDR3 region has 14 residues. The germline gives CDR1 LNHDA, CDR2 SQIVND (reference sequence). This CDR3 is CASSVSGSTDTQYF. CDR3 coding DNA: TGTGCCAGTAGTGTTAGCGGGAGCACAGATACGCAGTATTTT. The variable domain in full, completed from reference TRBV19 and TRBJ2-3, reads DGGITQSPKYLFRKEGQNVTLSCEQNLNHDAMYWYRQDPGQGLRLIYYSQIVNDFQKGDIAEGYSVSREKKESFPLTVTSAQKNPTAFYLCASSVSGSTDTQYFGPGTRLTVL.

This clone has only a few counts. The V gene is TRBV7-2, the J gene TRBJ1-5; 9 bases agree with TRBD1. From germline, CDR1 is SGHTA and CDR2 FQGNSA. With V trimmed by 0 bases and J by 5 bases, 5 bases remained unmatched. This CDR3 spans 16 amino acids. The CDR3 protein is CASSLAGTGLYQPQHF. CDR3 nucleotide sequence: TGTGCCAGCAGCTTAGCGGGGACAGGGCTCTATCAGCCCCAGCATTTT.

The J gene is TRBJ1-1, the V gene TRBV19; D is unresolved. Germline V CDR1 and CDR2: LNHDA, SQIVND (reference sequence). V gave up 7 bases and J gave up 4 bases, with 19 bases separating them. This CDR3 spans 15 amino acids. The CDR3 DNA reads TGTGCCAGTACCCAAGCGGACCTTGGCGGCACTGAAGCTTTCTTT. It translates to CASTQADLGGTEAFF.

This clone occurred a few times. V and J are TRBV18 and TRBJ1-1, with 7 bases fitting TRBD1. CDR1 and CDR2 from the germline V gene are KGHSH and LQKENI. This CDR3 is built from 16 residues. Trimming cost V 4 bases and J 0 bases; bases outside gene matches: 8. CDR3 in DNA: TGTGCCAGCTCACTCGTACAGGGGACGATGAACACTGAAGCTTTCTTT. It yields the protein CASSLVQGTMNTEAFF.

This sequence joins TRBV9 and TRBJ2-5, with TRBD1 identical over 9 bases. With V trimmed by 4 bases and J by 6 bases, 10 bases remained unmatched. This CDR3 region has 15 residues. Germline CDR1 is SGDLS and CDR2 is YYNGEE. CDR3 amino acids: CASSPGQGYSKTQYF. The CDR3 bases are TGTGCCAGCAGCCCGGGACAGGGATATTCAAAGACCCAGTACTTC.

The chain has TRBV6-4 and TRBJ2-1, with TRBD2 matching over 11 bases. The CDR3 is 13 residues long. CDR1 MRHNA and CDR2 SNTAGT come from the germline V gene. Trimming took 3 bases from V and 9 from J; bases not matched to a gene: 1. The CDR3 DNA is TGTGCCAGCAGTGAAACTAGCGGGAGTGAGCAGTTCTTC. It yields the protein CASSETSGSEQFF.